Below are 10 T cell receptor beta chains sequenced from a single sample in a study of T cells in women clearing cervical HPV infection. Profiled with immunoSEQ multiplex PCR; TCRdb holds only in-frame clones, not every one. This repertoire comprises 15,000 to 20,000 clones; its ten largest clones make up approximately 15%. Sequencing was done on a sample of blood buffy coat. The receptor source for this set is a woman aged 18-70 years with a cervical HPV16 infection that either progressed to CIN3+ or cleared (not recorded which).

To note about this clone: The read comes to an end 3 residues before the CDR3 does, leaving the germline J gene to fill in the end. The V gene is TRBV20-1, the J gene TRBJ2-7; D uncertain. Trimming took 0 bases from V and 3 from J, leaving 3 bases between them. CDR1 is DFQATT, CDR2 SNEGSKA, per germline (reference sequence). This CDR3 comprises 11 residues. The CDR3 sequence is CSARDVYEQYF. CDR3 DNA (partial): TGCAGTGCTAGAGACGTCTACGAG.

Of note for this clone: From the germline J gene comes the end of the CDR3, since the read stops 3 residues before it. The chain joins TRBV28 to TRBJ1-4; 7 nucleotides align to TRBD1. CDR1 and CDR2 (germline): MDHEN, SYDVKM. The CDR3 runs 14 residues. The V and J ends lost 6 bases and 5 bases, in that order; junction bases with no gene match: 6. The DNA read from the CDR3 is TGTGCCAGCAGCCTGCAGGGGGAGAATGAAAAA. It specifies CASSLQGENEK. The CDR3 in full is CASSLQGENEKLFF.

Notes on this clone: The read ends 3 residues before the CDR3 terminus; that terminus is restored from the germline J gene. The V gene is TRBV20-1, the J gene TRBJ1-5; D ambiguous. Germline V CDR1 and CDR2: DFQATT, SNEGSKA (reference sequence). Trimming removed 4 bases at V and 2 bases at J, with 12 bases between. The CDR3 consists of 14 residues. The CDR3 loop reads CSANGERGNQPQHF. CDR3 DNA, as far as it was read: TGCAGTGCTAACGGGGAAAGGGGCAATCAGCCC.

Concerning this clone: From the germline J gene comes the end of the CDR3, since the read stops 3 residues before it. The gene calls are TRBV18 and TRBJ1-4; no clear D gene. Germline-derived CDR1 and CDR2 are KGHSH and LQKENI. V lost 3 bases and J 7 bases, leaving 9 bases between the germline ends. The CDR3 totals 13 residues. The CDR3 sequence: CASSPVPGEKLFF. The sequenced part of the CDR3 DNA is TGTGCCAGCTCACCTGTCCCGGGTGAAAAA.

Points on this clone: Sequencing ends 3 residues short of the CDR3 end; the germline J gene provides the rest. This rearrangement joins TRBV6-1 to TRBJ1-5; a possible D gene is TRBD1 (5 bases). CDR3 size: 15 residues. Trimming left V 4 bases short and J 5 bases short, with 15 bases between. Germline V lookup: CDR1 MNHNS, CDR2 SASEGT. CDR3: CASSVTGNWHQPQHF. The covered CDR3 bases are TGTGCCAGCAGTGTAACAGGTAATTGGCATCAGCCC.

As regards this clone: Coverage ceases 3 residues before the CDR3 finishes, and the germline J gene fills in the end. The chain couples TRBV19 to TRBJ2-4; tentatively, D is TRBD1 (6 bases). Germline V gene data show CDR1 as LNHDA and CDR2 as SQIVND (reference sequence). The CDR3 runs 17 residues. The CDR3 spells CASSQLTGNRANYGQYF. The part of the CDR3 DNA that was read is TGTGCCAGTAGTCAACTCACAGGGAATCGGGCTAACTATGGT.

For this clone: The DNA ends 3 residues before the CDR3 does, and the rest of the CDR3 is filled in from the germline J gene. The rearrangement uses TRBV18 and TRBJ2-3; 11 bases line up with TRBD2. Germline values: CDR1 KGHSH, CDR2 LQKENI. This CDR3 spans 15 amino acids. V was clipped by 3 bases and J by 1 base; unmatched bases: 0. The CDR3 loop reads CASSPTSGGTDTQYF. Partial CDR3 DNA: TGTGCCAGCTCACCGACTAGCGGGGGCACAGATACG.

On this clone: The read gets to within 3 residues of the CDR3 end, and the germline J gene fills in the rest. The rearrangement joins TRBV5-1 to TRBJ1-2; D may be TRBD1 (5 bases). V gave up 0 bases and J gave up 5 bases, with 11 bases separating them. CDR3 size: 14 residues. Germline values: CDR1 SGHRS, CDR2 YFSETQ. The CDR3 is CASSLEGALYGYTF. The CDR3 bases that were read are TGCGCCAGCAGCTTGGAAGGGGCCCTATATGGC.

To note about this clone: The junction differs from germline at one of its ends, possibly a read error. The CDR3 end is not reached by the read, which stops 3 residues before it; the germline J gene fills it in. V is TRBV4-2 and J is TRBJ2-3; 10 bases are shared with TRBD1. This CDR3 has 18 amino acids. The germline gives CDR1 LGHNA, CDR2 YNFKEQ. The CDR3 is CASSQTRQGASVADTQYF. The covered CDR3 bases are TGCGCCAGCAGCCAAACTAGACAGGGGGCATCGGTCGCAGATACG.

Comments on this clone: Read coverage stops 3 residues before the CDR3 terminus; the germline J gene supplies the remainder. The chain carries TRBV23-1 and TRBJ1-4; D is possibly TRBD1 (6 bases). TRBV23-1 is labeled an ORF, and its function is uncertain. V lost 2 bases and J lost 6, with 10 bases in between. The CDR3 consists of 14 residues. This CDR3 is CASSQLHRDEKLFF. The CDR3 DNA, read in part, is TGCGCCAGCAGTCAACTCCACAGGGATGAAAAA.